This T cell receptor beta chain was sequenced for a study of blood T cell repertoires in COVID-19. Study-wide context: Specimens from acute and convalescent COVID-19 originated in the United States, Italy and Spain. PBMCs, B-cell-depleted T cells, or T cells were the source of the cDNA or gDNA that made up the material.

Authors' methods: Amplification from reference gene primers served as the basis for estimated nucleated cell counts. The protocol was immunoSEQ multiplex PCR, while the TCRdb copy is restricted to in-frame clones and leaves out a portion. That table supplies the V and J calls and clone size; D and trimming were determined from the DNA. The table has under 150,000 clones, more than 70% seen once; the top ten hold 28%. Germline lookup yields CDR1 LGHNA and CDR2 YSLEER. V dropped 0 bases and J dropped 0; count of bases not matched to a gene: 14. The CDR3 has 20 amino acids. Sequencing was performed on peripheral blood. This TCR derives from a human donor in a cohort sampled during active COVID-19. The V gene is TRBV4-3, the J gene TRBJ1-3, with 7 bases fitting TRBD1. The CDR3 DNA sequence: TGCGCCAGCAGCCAAGATGCAACGGCAGGGGGGCCTCTCTCTGGAAACACCATATATTTT. Its translation is CASSQDATAGGPLSGNTIYF.